This T cell receptor beta chain was recovered during a study of OX40 agonist ivuxolimab in advanced cancers. About the full investigation: Ivuxolimab was a fully human IgG2 agonistic monoclonal antibody targeting the costimulatory receptor OX40 (CD134). Intravenous ivuxolimab was administered to patients every 2 weeks at six dose levels: 0.01, 0.1, 0.3, 1.5, 3 and 10 mg/kg. Of the 50 to 55 dose-escalation patients, hepatocellular carcinoma was present in around 20, melanoma in approximately 15, renal cell carcinoma in 9 and head and neck cancer in 9. A male proportion of approximately 83% and a mean age of around 60 years, ranging from about 23 to 90, were recorded for the dose-escalation cohort. Prior anti-PD-1, anti-PD-L1 or anti-CTLA-4 therapy was permitted, and checkpoint inhibitors had been received by about two fifths of dose-escalation patients. Partial responses were achieved by three dose-escalation patients, of whom one had hepatocellular carcinoma and two had cutaneous melanoma. The point of sequencing TCRbeta in the periphery was to test whether ivuxolimab changed TCR sequence diversity and drove clonal T-cell expansion. The paper reports the monotherapy dose-escalation portion (N of about 50 patients) of the phase I ivuxolimab trial. Summary of the overall study and its limitations: After ivuxolimab, more expanded clones were found on average in CD8+ T cells than in CD4+ T cells. In the 0.1-3.0 mg/kg groups, partial responders had among the lowest normalized peripheral clonal expansion, particularly in CD8+ T cells. Low levels of normalized T-cell clonal expansion were also shown by some nonresponding patients. At doses from 0.1 to 3.0 mg/kg, clonal expansion was seen in both CD4+ and CD8+ blood T cells between baseline and week 6. The antigen specificity of the peripheral T cells that underwent clonal expansion was not determined.

Points on this clone: Its antigen target is currently unknown. No clone much larger than this one lies a single base away; base qualities are absent.

The trial excluded patients who had a history of autoimmune disease or who were on systemic immunosuppression. Peripheral blood for TCR sequencing was collected from all dose cohorts at baseline, on cycle 4 day 1, and on cycle 7 day 1. The samples were drawn from a first-in-human, open-label, multicenter phase I dose-escalation trial of ivuxolimab. Adults with locally advanced or metastatic head and neck squamous cell, hepatocellular, melanoma or renal cell carcinoma were enrolled in the trial. Before TCR sequencing, CD4+ and CD8+ T cells were separately sorted from peripheral blood. To sequence the TCRbeta CDR3 region, genomic DNA was isolated from the sorted cells. The immunoSEQ Assay was used to sequence the TCRbeta CDR3 regions. This is the immuneACCESS table as TCRdb keeps it, with only in-frame sequences that have V and J called. A part of the clones is gone; compared with another copy, unresolved V genes explain less than half, and the rest is unexplained. Recorded for this sample are tens of thousands of clones; approximately 90% of them occurred a single time. The ten largest clones represent around 1.1% of the sample.

The germline ends are 10 bases apart after V is trimmed by 2 bases and J by 4 bases. Including cysteine and phenylalanine, the CDR3 has 14 amino acids. Of the read, only the CDR3 DNA is kept; its 42 bases are in frame from base 1. Looking up the germline V gene yields CDR1 SGHRS and CDR2 YFSETQ. The V gene is TRBV5-1 and the J gene is TRBJ1-5, with the D gene call left open. The source was CD4+ or CD8+ T cells sorted from blood, collected in a trial of the OX40 agonist ivuxolimab. The TCR comes from an adult with an advanced solid tumor such as melanoma, head and neck, liver or kidney cancer. The nucleotide sequence reads as follows: TGCGCCAGCAGCTTCGGGCCGGAAAATCAGCCCCAGCATTTT. Its coded protein is CASSFGPENQPQHF.